A single sample gave rise to the 14 T cell receptor beta chains below, sequenced in a study of blood T cells in healthy people across ages. PCR was performed a second time for roughly 7 to 11 cycles using a sample-barcoded 5' primer and a J-beta primer mix. Via MiXCR, TCRdb re-called the 5' RACE reads, giving one row per CDR3 protein. The repertoire consists of about 1 million distinct CDR3 sequences, with around 45% occurring once and the leading ten covering under 20%. Sequenced: blood. These receptors were collected from a woman aged 55 to 70 in good health.

The chain recombines TRBV20-1 with TRBJ2-1; 14 bases are a match to TRBD2. CDR1 DFQATT and CDR2 SNEGSKA come from the germline V gene (reference sequence). V lost 3 bases to trimming and J lost 4 bases; unmatched junction nucleotides: 14. This CDR3 spans 19 amino acids. The CDR3 sequence is CSASVSTSGRGRWYNEQFF. CDR3 DNA: TGCAGTGCTAGTGTATCGACTAGCGGGAGGGGCCGCTGGTACAATGAGCAGTTCTTC.

The chain uses TRBV6-1 and TRBJ2-5, with TRBD1 identical over 7 bases. V shed 6 bases, J shed 11 bases, and the junction held 18 bases outside the gene matches. The germline V gene encodes CDR1 MNHNS and CDR2 SASEGT. The CDR3 totals 15 residues. The CDR3 loop is CASRRTGTEPWEQYF. CDR3 in DNA: TGTGCCAGCAGACGAACCGGGACAGAACCTTGGGAGCAGTACTTC.

The V call is TRBV5-1, the J call TRBJ2-1, with 7 bases that match TRBD1. The V gene's germline CDR1 is SGHRS and CDR2 YFSETQ. The CDR3 loop spans 16 amino acids. V trimming: 0 bases; J trimming: 4 bases; junction bases outside the gene matches: 7. CDR3 nucleotides: TGCGCCAGCAGCTTGGCGTGGGACAGAACTTACAATGAGCAGTTCTTC. As protein: CASSLAWDRTYNEQFF.

V usage is TRBV2 and J usage is TRBJ1-2; D not resolved. The germline V gene has CDR1 SNHLY and CDR2 FYNNEI. Trimming removed 1 base from V and 5 bases from J, with 20 bases in between. CDR3 length: 17 residues. The CDR3 DNA is TGTGCCAGCAGTGAAGTAGGAAGACTAGATCAACAATATGGCTACACCTTC. Amino acid sequence: CASSEVGRLDQQYGYTF.

The genes are TRBV29-1 and TRBJ2-3; D is ambiguous. The length of the CDR3 is 14 residues. The germline V gene encodes CDR1 SQVTM and CDR2 ANQGSEA. V lost 3 bases and J lost 3, with 13 bases in between. Written as DNA, the CDR3 is TGCAGCGTTGATTCAGGTGGAAGGACAGATACGCAGTATTTT. This codes for CSVDSGGRTDTQYF.

The chain recombines TRBV6-6 with TRBJ1-5; D is unclear. The CDR3 runs 14 residues. Germline V CDR1 and CDR2: MNHNY, SVGAGI (reference sequence). V was pared by 5 bases and J by 4 bases, with 12 bases between. The CDR3 loop reads CASSRPLENQPQHF. The DNA for the CDR3 is TGTGCCAGCAGTCGACCTTTAGAGAATCAGCCCCAGCATTTT.

This chain uses TRBV5-5 with TRBJ1-5; no reliable D call. This CDR3 is 16 amino acids long. Trimming left V 4 bases short and J 1 base short, with 15 bases between. From germline, CDR1 is SGHKS and CDR2 YYEKEE (reference sequence). CDR3 in amino acids: CASSPGLIPSNQPQHF. The CDR3 DNA is TGTGCCAGCAGCCCCGGGCTGATACCAAGCAATCAGCCCCAGCATTTT.

This chain connects TRBV10-3 to TRBJ2-1; the D gene is possibly TRBD2 (5 bases). Germline CDR1 is ENHRY and CDR2 is SYGVKD. The V and J ends lost 8 bases and 7 bases respectively, with 12 bases between them. The CDR3 consists of 12 residues. CDR3 nucleotides: TGTGCCATCGGAGGAGCCATAAATGAGCAGTTCTTC. Translated: CAIGGAINEQFF.

A few counts support this clonotype. This chain connects TRBV25-1 to TRBJ1-2; weak D call: TRBD1 (6 bases). V shed 2 bases and J shed 4 bases, with 8 bases lying between them. Germline V gives CDR1 MGHDK, CDR2 SYGVNS. This CDR3 spans 13 amino acids. CDR3 in DNA: TGTGCCAGCAGTGAACAGGGGCTCTATGGCTACACCTTC. Translation gives CASSEQGLYGYTF.

V gene TRBV20-1 combines with J gene TRBJ2-3; D is undetermined. V was cut by 2 bases and J by 3 bases, with 9 bases left in between. There are 13 residues in the CDR3. Germline V gene data show CDR1 as DFQATT and CDR2 as SNEGSKA (reference sequence). The CDR3 region is CSARPSITDTQYF. The CDR3 DNA sequence: TGCAGTGCTAGACCCTCAATAACAGATACGCAGTATTTT.

This clonotype was seen only a few times. V is TRBV3-1 and J is TRBJ2-1; the D gene is possibly TRBD2 (5 bases). Germline CDR1 LGHDT, CDR2 YNNKEL (reference sequence). The CDR3 is 16 residues long. V lost 1 base and J 5 bases, leaving 15 bases between the germline ends. In DNA, the CDR3 is TGTGCCAGCAGCCAAGCGGGGATGGGGAAGGACAATGAGCAGTTCTTC. This codes for CASSQAGMGKDNEQFF.

This clonotype was seen a handful of times. The chain combines TRBV20-1 with TRBJ2-7; TRBD2 is a possible D gene (6 bases). The CDR3 sequence is 15 residues long. Germline values: CDR1 DFQATT, CDR2 SNEGSKA (reference sequence). V lost 4 bases to trimming and J lost 0 bases, with 16 bases between them. The CDR3 DNA is TGCAGTGCTACGGGGGTGGAGTCCAGCTCCTACGAGCAGTACTTC. It yields the protein CSATGVESSSYEQYF.

This clonotype was counted a single time. The chain links TRBV30 to TRBJ2-5; no definite D call. V lost 4 bases to trimming and J lost 0 bases, with 6 bases between them. The CDR3 runs 12 residues. CDR1 is GTSNPN and CDR2 is SVGIG in the germline V gene (reference sequence). This CDR3 is CAWTVNQETQYF. The CDR3 DNA reads TGTGCCTGGACAGTGAACCAAGAGACCCAGTACTTC. The full variable domain, in which reference TRBV30 and TRBJ2-5 provide the parts outside the CDR3, is SQTIHQWPATLVQPVGSPLSLECTVEGTSNPNLYWYRQAAGRGLQLLFYSVGIGQISSEVPQNLSASRPQDRQFILSSKKLLLSDSGFYLCAWTVNQETQYFGPGTRLLVL.

The rearrangement uses TRBV7-9 and TRBJ2-5, with D tentatively TRBD1 (5 bases). The CDR3 is 17 amino acids. V was trimmed by 2 bases and J by 11 bases, leaving 27 bases between them. Germline CDR1 reads SEHNR; CDR2 reads FQNEAQ (reference sequence). CDR3 DNA sequence: TGTGCCAGCAGCTTACAATCGATCGAAAATGTGTTACAGGAGCAGTACTTC. Amino acids: CASSLQSIENVLQEQYF.